The 5 T cell receptor beta chains presented below share a single source sample, sequenced in a study of beta chain features in type 1 diabetes. Expressed TCRB transcripts were sequenced because the isolated RNA had all been reverse transcribed beforehand. Sequenced by immunoSEQ multiplex PCR; TCRdb stores in-frame clones only, minus some. The sample gives approximately 170,000 clones, approximately 9.9% of which show up once; less than 3% is in the top ten. Input material: central memory CD4+ T cells from blood. The receptors originated from a woman aged 18 to 35 in good health.

This clone was counted at least ten times. V is TRBV11-2 and J is TRBJ2-7; D perhaps matches TRBD1 (6 bases). This CDR3 has 15 amino acids. The germline CDR1 and CDR2 sequences are SGHAT and FQNNGV. The V end lost 4 bases, the J end lost 0 bases, and 13 bases lay between the germline ends. The CDR3 DNA is TGTGCCAGCAGCTCAACGACAGGCAGCTCCTACGAGCAGTACTTC. It specifies CASSSTTGSSYEQYF.

This chain uses TRBV6-6 with TRBJ2-5, with 12 bases that match TRBD1. CDR1 and CDR2 from the germline V gene are MNHNY and SVGAGI (reference sequence). The CDR3 has 15 amino acids. V shed 6 bases, J shed 5 bases, and the junction held 7 bases outside the gene matches. CDR3 protein: CASSPRDRGLETQYF. CDR3 in DNA: TGTGCCAGCAGCCCCCGGGACAGGGGGCTTGAGACCCAGTACTTC.

There are a few counts of this clone. The genes are TRBV19 and TRBJ2-5, with D perhaps TRBD1 (6 bases). This CDR3 has 16 amino acids. Trimming left V 3 bases short and J 2 bases short, with 16 bases between. CDR1 and CDR2 (germline): LNHDA, SQIVND (reference sequence). CDR3 amino acids: CASSMYGTPGQETQYF. Written as DNA, the CDR3 is TGTGCCAGTAGTATGTACGGGACACCGGGACAAGAGACCCAGTACTTC.

This clone has just a few counts. The V and J genes are TRBV7-9 and TRBJ2-7, with 10 bases that match TRBD2. CDR3 length: 13 amino acids. The trim removed 8 bases at V and 8 bases at J, leaving 9 bases unmatched. CDR1 is SEHNR and CDR2 is FQNEAQ in the germline V gene (reference sequence). CDR3: CASGLAETNQQYF. CDR3 in DNA: TGTGCCAGCGGACTAGCGGAGACCAACCAGCAGTACTTC.

This clone has only a few counts. This chain connects TRBV29-1 to TRBJ2-4; the D is unclear. CDR1 SQVTM and CDR2 ANQGSEA come from the germline V gene. Deletions cut 0 bases from V and 0 bases from J, with 6 bases between. The CDR3 consists of 14 residues. The DNA of the CDR3 is TGCAGCGTTGAAGATCAGATAGCCAAAAACATTCAGTACTTC. Its protein product is CSVEDQIAKNIQYF.